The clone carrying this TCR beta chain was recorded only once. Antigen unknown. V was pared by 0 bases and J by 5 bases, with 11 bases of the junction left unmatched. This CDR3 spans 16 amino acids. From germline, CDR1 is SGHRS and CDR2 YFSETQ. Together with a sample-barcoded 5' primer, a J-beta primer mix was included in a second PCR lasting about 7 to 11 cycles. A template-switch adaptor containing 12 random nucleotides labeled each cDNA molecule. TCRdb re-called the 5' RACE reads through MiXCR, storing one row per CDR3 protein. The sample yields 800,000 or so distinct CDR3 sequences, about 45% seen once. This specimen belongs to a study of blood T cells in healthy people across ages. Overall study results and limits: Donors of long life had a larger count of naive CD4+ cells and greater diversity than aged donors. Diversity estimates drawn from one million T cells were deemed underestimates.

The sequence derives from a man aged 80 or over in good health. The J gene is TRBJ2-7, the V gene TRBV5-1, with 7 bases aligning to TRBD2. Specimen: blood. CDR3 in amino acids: CASSLAPRRESNEQYF. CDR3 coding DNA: TGCGCCAGCAGCTTGGCCCCCAGGCGGGAGAGTAACGAGCAGTACTTC.